The 26 T cell receptor beta chains below were found in one sample sequenced in a study of cytotoxic CD8 clonotypes in ibrutinib-treated CLL. Clones were read by immunoSEQ multiplex PCR, and TCRdb kept only the in-frame ones, dropping some. The data hold around 310,000 clones, with around four fifths observed a single time. The specimen was PBMCs, collected before ibrutinib treatment. The receptors were sampled from a human donor with chronic lymphocytic leukemia.

The chain carries TRBV6-6 and TRBJ2-1; unclear D gene. The germline V gene has CDR1 MNHNY and CDR2 SVGAGI (reference sequence). The CDR3 is made up of 13 amino acids. The ends were cut back, 2 bases at V and 7 bases at J, with 9 bases in the middle. The CDR3 loop reads CASSYPDQNEQFF. The DNA of the CDR3 is TGTGCCAGCAGTTACCCAGACCAGAATGAGCAGTTCTTC.

The chain is built from TRBV5-4 and TRBJ1-1; possibly TRBD1 for D (5 bases). V lost 4 bases to trimming and J lost 10 bases, with 17 bases between them. This CDR3 region has 13 residues. CDR1 and CDR2 from the germline V gene are SGHNT and YYREEE (reference sequence). CDR3 DNA sequence: TGTGCCAGCAGCAAGGACACCGGGGGGATAGCTTTCTTT. Protein product: CASSKDTGGIAFF. Variable domain in full (rest from reference TRBV5-4 and TRBJ1-1): ETGVTQSPTHLIKTRGQQVTLRCSSQSGHNTVSWYQQALGQGPQFIFQYYREEENGRGNFPPRFSGLQFPNYSSELNVNALELDDSALYLCASSKDTGGIAFFGQGTRLTVV.

This clone has only one observation. The rearrangement uses TRBV4-1 and TRBJ1-2; D might be TRBD1 (5 bases). Germline-derived CDR1 and CDR2 are MGHRA and YSYEKL. The CDR3 runs 15 residues. Trimming pared 1 base from V and 2 bases from J, leaving 11 bases between. DNA for the CDR3: TGCGCCAGCAGCCAAGCGAGGGGTCAGAACTATGGCTACACCTTC. As protein: CASSQARGQNYGYTF.

This sequence joins TRBV19 and TRBJ1-1; TRBD1 might be the D (5 bases). The CDR3 has 15 amino acids. V gave up 4 bases and J gave up 4 bases, with 16 bases separating them. Per the germline V gene, CDR1 is LNHDA and CDR2 is SQIVND (reference sequence). This chain's CDR3 is CASSTGGISGTEAFF. Here the CDR3 DNA reads TGTGCCAGTAGTACGGGGGGGATCTCGGGCACTGAAGCTTTCTTT. The variable domain in full, with the rest retrieved from reference TRBV19 and TRBJ1-1, is DGGITQSPKYLFRKEGQNVTLSCEQNLNHDAMYWYRQDPGQGLRLIYYSQIVNDFQKGDIAEGYSVSREKKESFPLTVTSAQKNPTAFYLCASSTGGISGTEAFFGQGTRLTVV.

This chain joins TRBV9 and TRBJ1-6; D is perhaps TRBD1 (6 bases). This CDR3 contains 17 residues. The V end lost 0 bases, the J end lost 3 bases, and 13 bases lay between the germline ends. Germline V lookup: CDR1 SGDLS, CDR2 YYNGEE. CDR3 protein: CASSVAKETGYNSPLHF. CDR3 in DNA: TGTGCCAGCAGCGTAGCGAAGGAGACAGGCTATAATTCACCCCTCCACTTT.

The chain's CDR3 is CASSRLAAELNEQFF. The CDR3 DNA reads as TGCGCCAGCAGCCGGTTAGCGGCTGAGTTGAATGAGCAGTTCTTC. The chain joins TRBV4-3 to TRBJ2-1; weak D call: TRBD2 (6 bases). In germline, CDR1 is LGHNA, CDR2 YSLEER. Trimming removed 4 bases from V and 7 bases from J, with 17 bases in between. The CDR3 loop spans 15 amino acids.

As DNA, the CDR3 is TGTGCCAGCAGCCTTGGAGGCACCGGGACTAGCACAGATACGCAGTATTTT. Its protein is CASSLGGTGTSTDTQYF. V is TRBV7-6 and J is TRBJ2-3; weak D call: TRBD2 (6 bases). Trimming took 5 bases from V and 0 from J, leaving 18 bases between them. From germline, CDR1 is SGHVS and CDR2 FNYEAQ. The length of the CDR3 is 17 residues.

This chain joins TRBV4-3 and TRBJ2-5; 7 bases map to TRBD2. The V gene's germline CDR1 is LGHNA and CDR2 YSLEER. The ends lost 0 bases at V and 1 base at J; junction bases unmatched: 11. CDR3 size: 18 residues. The CDR3 spells CASSQDLGSGQIQETQYF. Written as DNA, the CDR3 is TGCGCCAGCAGCCAAGATCTGGGTAGCGGGCAGATCCAAGAGACCCAGTACTTC.

The count of this clone is one. The chain carries TRBV2 and TRBJ2-1; TRBD1 might be the D (6 bases). The CDR3 runs to 12 residues. CDR1 is SNHLY and CDR2 is FYNNEI in the germline V gene. V was trimmed by 4 bases and J by 8 bases, leaving 9 bases between them. The CDR3 is CASSGQEHEQFF. The DNA of the CDR3 is TGTGCCAGCAGTGGACAGGAGCATGAGCAGTTCTTC.

This clone was seen a few times. The genes are TRBV30 and TRBJ2-2, with 11 nucleotides matching TRBD1. Germline V gives CDR1 GTSNPN, CDR2 SVGIG (reference sequence). J gave up 0 bases and V 5 bases, and 2 bases lay outside the gene matches. CDR3 length: 15 amino acids. The DNA of the CDR3 is TGTGCCTGGGAGGGACAGGGGGCGAACACCGGGGAGCTGTTTTTT. Protein: CAWEGQGANTGELFF.

The V call is TRBV2, the J call TRBJ1-5, with D possibly TRBD1 on 5 matching bases. Trimming cost V 6 bases and J 5 bases, with 17 bases left between them. Germline V gene data show CDR1 as SNHLY and CDR2 as FYNNEI. CDR3 length: 15 amino acids. CDR3 region: CASRERGGWDQPQHF. The CDR3 bases are TGTGCCAGCAGGGAAAGGGGAGGTTGGGATCAGCCCCAGCATTTT.

V usage is TRBV4-1 and J usage is TRBJ2-5; TRBD1 aligns across 11 bases. Germline CDR1 reads MGHRA; CDR2 reads YSYEKL. V lost 1 base and J lost 5; bases outside the gene matches: 6. This CDR3 spans 16 amino acids. The DNA for the CDR3 is TGCGCCAGCAGCCAAGGGACAGGGGGCCGGTATGAGACCCAGTACTTC. It encodes CASSQGTGGRYETQYF.

The V gene is TRBV10-3, the J gene TRBJ1-3, with TRBD1 as a possible D gene (5 bases). V was pared by 10 bases and J by 2 bases, with 18 bases between. The CDR3 consists of 15 residues. Germline V gives CDR1 ENHRY, CDR2 SYGVKD. CDR3 sequence reads: CATTPARTTGNTIYF. The CDR3 coding sequence is TGTGCCACCACACCTGCCCGGACAACTGGAAACACCATATATTTT.

The rearrangement links TRBV27 to TRBJ2-7; either TRBD1 or TRBD2 may supply D (5 bases each). Germline values: CDR1 MNHEY, CDR2 SMNVEV (reference sequence). The CDR3 sequence is 13 residues long. V was pared by 5 bases and J by 4 bases, with 12 bases between. CDR3 in DNA: TGTGCCAGCAGTCCCGGGGCCGGGTACGAGCAGTACTTC. This translates into CASSPGAGYEQYF.

The rearrangement links TRBV27 to TRBJ2-3; D unclear. This CDR3 has 13 amino acids. Germline V gene sequence: CDR1 MNHEY, CDR2 SMNVEV (reference sequence). Between the trimmed V and J ends, which lost 6 bases and 0 bases, there was a span of 7 bases. This CDR3 is CASSEKSTDTQYF. In nucleotides, the CDR3 is TGTGCCAGCAGCGAAAAAAGCACAGATACGCAGTATTTT.

The chain couples TRBV15 to TRBJ2-5; either TRBD1 or TRBD2 may supply D (6 bases each). The V gene lost 8 bases and the J gene lost 5 bases, with 27 bases spanning the gap. CDR1 and CDR2 (germline): LNHNV, YYDKDF (reference sequence). There are 17 residues in the CDR3. CDR3 amino acids: CATSGPRGSGLDETQYF. The CDR3 DNA reads as TGTGCCACCTCCGGGCCCAGGGGAAGCGGGTTGGACGAGACCCAGTACTTC.

This clone has just a few counts. This chain links TRBV4-1 with TRBJ2-2; D tentatively reads TRBD1 or TRBD2 (5 bases each). Germline loops: CDR1 MGHRA, CDR2 YSYEKL. The CDR3 has 14 amino acids. Trimming cost V 4 bases and J 0 bases, with 6 bases left between them. The DNA of the CDR3 is TGCGCCAGCAGCCCGGGACCGAACACCGGGGAGCTGTTTTTT. Amino acids: CASSPGPNTGELFF.

This clone was counted a single time. The V call is TRBV9, the J call TRBJ1-1; TRBD1 agrees at 7 bases. The CDR3 contains 15 residues. CDR1 is SGDLS, CDR2 YYNGEE, per germline. V gave up 3 bases and J gave up 0 bases; unmatched junction bases: 5. The CDR3 DNA is TGTGCCAGCAGCGCATTGGGACAGCTGAACACTGAAGCTTTCTTT. Translating it yields CASSALGQLNTEAFF.

The V gene is TRBV9, the J gene TRBJ2-1; no firm D call. CDR3 length equals 12 residues. V shed 3 bases and J shed 9 bases, with 10 bases lying between them. Per the germline V gene, CDR1 is SGDLS and CDR2 is YYNGEE. In DNA, the CDR3 is TGTGCCAGCAGCGCGCTAAATGGTGAGCAGTTCTTC. Its translation: CASSALNGEQFF.

The V call is TRBV11-2, the J call TRBJ2-7, with D perhaps given as TRBD1 or TRBD2 (5 bases each). The CDR3 extends over 18 amino acids. Trimming removed 5 bases at V and 2 bases at J, with 25 bases between. CDR1 and CDR2 from the germline V gene are SGHAT and FQNNGV. Here the CDR3 DNA reads TGTGCCAGCAGCATGGAGGTGGTTTGGGGCGAAGGTCCCTACGAGCAGTACTTC. Amino acids: CASSMEVVWGEGPYEQYF. The whole variable domain, remainder taken from reference TRBV11-2 and TRBJ2-7, is EAGVAQSPRYKIIEKRQSVAFWCNPISGHATLYWYQQILGQGPKLLIQFQNNGVVDDSQLPKDRFSAERLKGVDSTLKIQPAKLEDSAVYLCASSMEVVWGEGPYEQYFGPGTRLTVT.

This sequence joins TRBV27 and TRBJ2-2, with 8 nucleotides matching TRBD2. Trimming removed 7 bases from V and 7 bases from J; junction bases left unmatched: 5. The CDR3 covers 13 residues. CDR1 is MNHEY, CDR2 SMNVEV, per germline (reference sequence). CDR3 region: CASNSGGIGELFF. The CDR3 bases are TGTGCCAGCAACAGCGGGGGAATCGGGGAGCTGTTTTTT.

The V and J genes are TRBV6-5 and TRBJ2-7, with D tentatively TRBD1 (7 bases). V lost 10 bases and J 0 bases, leaving 13 bases between the germline ends. The CDR3 runs to 13 residues. In germline, CDR1 is MNHEY, CDR2 SVGAGI. The CDR3 protein is CAIRRDSSYEQYF. CDR3 coding DNA: TGTGCCATCAGGAGGGACAGCTCCTACGAGCAGTACTTC.

This rearrangement joins TRBV6-1 to TRBJ2-7; 8 bases are shared with TRBD2. This CDR3 has 14 amino acids. CDR1 and CDR2 from the germline V gene are MNHNS and SASEGT. With V trimmed by 10 bases and J by 4 bases, 12 bases remained unmatched. DNA for the CDR3: TGTGCCACCAGCAGCGGGAGTCTCGGGTACGAGCAGTACTTC. The encoded protein is CATSSGSLGYEQYF.

The chain uses TRBV30 and TRBJ1-2; 7 positions agree with TRBD1. The CDR3 totals 13 residues. Germline V gene data show CDR1 as GTSNPN and CDR2 as SVGIG (reference sequence). Unmatched junction bases numbered 5, after V lost 2 bases and J lost 5 bases. This CDR3 reads CAWSTYRGYGYTF. In DNA, the CDR3 is TGTGCCTGGAGTACGTACAGGGGATATGGCTACACCTTC.

The chain carries TRBV11-3 and TRBJ2-7; D is unresolved. Germline values: CDR1 SGHNT, CDR2 YENEEA. Trimming pared 5 bases from V and 6 bases from J, leaving 14 bases between. The CDR3 contains 13 residues. This CDR3 is CASSPTRLSEQYF. CDR3 nucleotides: TGTGCCAGCAGCCCCACTCGCCTGAGCGAGCAGTACTTC.

This clone was counted a few times. The chain has TRBV28 and TRBJ2-7; a weak D match, TRBD1 (7 bases). The V end lost 4 bases, the J end lost 4 bases, and 11 bases lay between the germline ends. CDR1 MDHEN and CDR2 SYDVKM come from the germline V gene. The length of the CDR3 is 13 residues. CDR3 loop: CASSWQGGYEQYF. CDR3 DNA sequence: TGTGCCAGCAGTTGGCAGGGGGGTTACGAGCAGTACTTC.